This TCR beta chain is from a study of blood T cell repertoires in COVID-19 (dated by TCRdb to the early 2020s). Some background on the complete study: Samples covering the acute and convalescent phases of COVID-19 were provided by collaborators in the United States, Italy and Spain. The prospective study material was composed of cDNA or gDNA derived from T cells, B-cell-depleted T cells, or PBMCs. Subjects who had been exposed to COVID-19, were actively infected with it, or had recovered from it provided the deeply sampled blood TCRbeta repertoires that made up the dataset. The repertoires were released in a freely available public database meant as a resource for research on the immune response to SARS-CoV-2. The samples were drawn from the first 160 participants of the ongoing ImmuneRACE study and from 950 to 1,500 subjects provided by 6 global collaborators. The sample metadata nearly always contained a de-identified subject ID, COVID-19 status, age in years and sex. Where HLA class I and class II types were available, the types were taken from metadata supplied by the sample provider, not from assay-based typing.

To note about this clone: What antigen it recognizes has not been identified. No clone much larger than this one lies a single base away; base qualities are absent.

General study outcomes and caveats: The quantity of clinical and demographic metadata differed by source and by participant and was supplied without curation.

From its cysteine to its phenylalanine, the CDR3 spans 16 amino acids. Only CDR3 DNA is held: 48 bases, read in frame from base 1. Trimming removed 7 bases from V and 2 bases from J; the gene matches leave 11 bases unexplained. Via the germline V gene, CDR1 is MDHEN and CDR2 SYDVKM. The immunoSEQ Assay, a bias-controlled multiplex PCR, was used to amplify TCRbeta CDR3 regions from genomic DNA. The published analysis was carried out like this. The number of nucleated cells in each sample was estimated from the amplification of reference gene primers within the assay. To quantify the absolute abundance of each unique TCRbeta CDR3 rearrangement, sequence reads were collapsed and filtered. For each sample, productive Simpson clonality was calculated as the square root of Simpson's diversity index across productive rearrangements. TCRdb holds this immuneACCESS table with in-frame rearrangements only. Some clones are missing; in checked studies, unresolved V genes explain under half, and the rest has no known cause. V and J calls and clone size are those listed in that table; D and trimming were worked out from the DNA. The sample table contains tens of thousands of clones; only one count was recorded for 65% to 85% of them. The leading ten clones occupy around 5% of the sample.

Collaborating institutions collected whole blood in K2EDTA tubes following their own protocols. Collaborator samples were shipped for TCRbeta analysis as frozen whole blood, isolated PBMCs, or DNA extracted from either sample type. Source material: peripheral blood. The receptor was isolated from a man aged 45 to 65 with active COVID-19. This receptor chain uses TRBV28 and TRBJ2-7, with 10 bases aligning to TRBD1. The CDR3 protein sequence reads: CASIPTPGQGTYEQYF. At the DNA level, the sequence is TGTGCCAGCATTCCGACTCCGGGACAGGGGACCTACGAGCAGTACTTC.